The rows below give T cell receptor beta chains drawn from one sample of a study of control samples from healthy donors and cancer patients. Sequenced by immunoSEQ multiplex PCR; TCRdb stores in-frame clones only, minus some. The table lists about 61,000 clones, roughly 90% of them singletons. Sequencing was carried out using PBMCs. These receptors were obtained from a man between 60 and 70 years old with colorectal cancer. Each CDR3 is given without its conserved first and last residue. The D gene is left open where the match is weak.

d_gene | v_gene | CDR3aa
TRBD2 | TRBV11-3 | ASSTGGGVTDTQY
TRBD1 | TRBV19 | ASSVSGGRGYT
TRBD2 | TRBV5-4 | ASSRQLAAEDNEQF
. | TRBV5-1 | ASSLDSASGQPQH
. | TRBV11-2 | ASSLEGGAAIYNEQF
. | TRBV9 | ASSVGGLVGGQY
TRBD1 | TRBV28 | ASRIRQGAHNSPLH
. | TRBV27 | ASSLLGGPGANVLT
TRBD1 | TRBV11-2 | ASSLTPTGGSYNSPLH
TRBD1 | TRBV14 | ASSQAVWTGKETDTQY
. | TRBV5-8 | ASSLGGLITEAF
TRBD1 | TRBV5-1 | ASSLTTGSQPQH
TRBD1 | TRBV10-3 | AIGGDRTYGYT
. | TRBV10-3 | AISGTSGRSGNTIY
TRBD1 | TRBV6-5 | ASSYPGTGTVEQF
. | TRBV6-5 | ASSSNYEQY
. | TRBV27 | ASSLGRANTGELF
TRBD1 | TRBV7-9 | ASSRTGENTEAF
. | TRBV2 | ASSEDHNQPQH
. | TRBV5-1 | ASSFRGPGDGYT
. | TRBV19 | ASSIQVGGEQY
TRBD2 | TRBV9 | ASSVVASGGALNEQF
TRBD1 | TRBV5-6 | ASRPMRGPPGELF
. | TRBV3-1/TRBV3-2 | ASRDYTGELF
TRBD2 | TRBV9 | ASSVARTISGGGTGELF
TRBD2 | TRBV5-4 | ASSTRLAGGPADTQY
TRBD2 | TRBV6-2/TRBV6-3 | ASSYSTGTSGAYNEQF
. | TRBV6-1 | ASSASGTLSTDTQY
. | TRBV7-9 | ASRETGMGLNTGELF
. | TRBV7-3 | ASSPRGREWETQY
TRBD2 | TRBV3-1/TRBV3-2 | ASSPGVGGSSGGAVEETQY
TRBD2 | TRBV3-1/TRBV3-2 | ASSQFSGGARAKNIQY
TRBD1 | TRBV24-1 | ATSRRDRGSTDTQY
. | TRBV7-2 | ASSLDGTLWGPKVGYT